This T cell receptor beta chain was retrieved from a study of early T cells in non-severe SARS-CoV-2 infection. Overall study context: It was bulk RNA from unsorted whole blood that was sequenced, and the chains were unpaired. Notes on the study in general: Matching results from VDJdb favored anti-spike CD8 responses, leaving private and CD4 specificities undetected.

Individual cDNA molecules received unique molecular identifiers during library preparation. A single record per CDR3 protein comes from TCRdb applying MiXCR to the 5' RACE reads. The table has about 20,000 distinct CDR3 sequences, 4.8% seen once. Germline CDR1 is SGHDT and CDR2 is YYEEEE. The CDR3 consists of 15 residues. V was pared by 1 base and J by 6 bases, with 15 bases between. This clonotype was counted at least ten times. What it recognizes is unknown. The chain has TRBV5-6 and TRBJ2-3; D is undetermined. The source is an adult who was a healthcare worker with PCR-confirmed SARS-CoV-2 infection or an uninfected control (not recorded which). The specimen sequenced was whole blood. Written as DNA, the CDR3 is TGTGCCAGCAGCTTGACGGGCCGCAAGAGGGATACGCAGTATTTT. Residues: CASSLTGRKRDTQYF.